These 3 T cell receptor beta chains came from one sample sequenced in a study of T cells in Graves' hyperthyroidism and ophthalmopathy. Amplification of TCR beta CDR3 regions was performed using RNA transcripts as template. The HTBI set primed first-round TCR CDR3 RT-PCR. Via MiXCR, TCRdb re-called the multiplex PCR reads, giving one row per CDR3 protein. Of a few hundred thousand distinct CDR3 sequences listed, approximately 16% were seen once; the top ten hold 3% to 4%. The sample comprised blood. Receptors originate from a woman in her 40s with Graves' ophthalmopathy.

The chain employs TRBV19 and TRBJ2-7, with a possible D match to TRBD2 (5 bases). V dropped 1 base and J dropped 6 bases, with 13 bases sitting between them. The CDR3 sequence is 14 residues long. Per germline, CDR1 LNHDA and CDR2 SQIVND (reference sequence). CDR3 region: CASSIGRPPVEQYF. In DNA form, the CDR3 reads TGTGCCAGTAGTATAGGGAGGCCTCCAGTCGAGCAGTACTTC. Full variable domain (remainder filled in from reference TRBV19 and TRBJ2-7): DGGITQSPKYLFRKEGQNVTLSCEQNLNHDAMYWYRQDPGQGLRLIYYSQIVNDFQKGDIAEGYSVSREKKESFPLTVTSAQKNPTAFYLCASSIGRPPVEQYFGPGTRLTVT.

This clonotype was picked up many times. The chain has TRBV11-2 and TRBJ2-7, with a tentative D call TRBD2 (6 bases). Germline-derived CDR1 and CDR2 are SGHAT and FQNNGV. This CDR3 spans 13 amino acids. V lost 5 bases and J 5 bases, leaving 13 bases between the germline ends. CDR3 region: CASSPPGGDEQYF. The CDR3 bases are TGTGCCAGCAGCCCCCCAGGAGGGGACGAGCAGTACTTC.

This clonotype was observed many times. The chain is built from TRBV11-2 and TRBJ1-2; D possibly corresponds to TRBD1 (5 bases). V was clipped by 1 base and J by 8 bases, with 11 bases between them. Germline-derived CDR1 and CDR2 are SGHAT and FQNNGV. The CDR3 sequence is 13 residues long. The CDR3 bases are TGTGCCAGCAGCTTAGCCTCGGGGGGAGGCTACACCTTC. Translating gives CASSLASGGGYTF.